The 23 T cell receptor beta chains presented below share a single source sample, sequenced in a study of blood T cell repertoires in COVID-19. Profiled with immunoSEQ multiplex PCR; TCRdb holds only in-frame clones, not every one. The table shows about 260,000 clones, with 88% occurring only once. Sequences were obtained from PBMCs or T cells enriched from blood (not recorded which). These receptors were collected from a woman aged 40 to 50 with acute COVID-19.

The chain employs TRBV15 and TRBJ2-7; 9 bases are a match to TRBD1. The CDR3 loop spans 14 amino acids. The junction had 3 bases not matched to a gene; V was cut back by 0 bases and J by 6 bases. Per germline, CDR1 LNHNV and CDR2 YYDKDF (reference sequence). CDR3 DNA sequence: TGTGCCACCAGCAGAGAGGACAGGGGATTCGAGCAGTACTTC. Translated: CATSREDRGFEQYF.

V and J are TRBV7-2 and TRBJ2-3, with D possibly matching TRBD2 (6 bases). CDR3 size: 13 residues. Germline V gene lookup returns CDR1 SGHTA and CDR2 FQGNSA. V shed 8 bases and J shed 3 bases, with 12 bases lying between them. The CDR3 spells CASWASVTDTQYF. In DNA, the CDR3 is TGTGCCAGCTGGGCTAGCGTGACAGATACGCAGTATTTT.

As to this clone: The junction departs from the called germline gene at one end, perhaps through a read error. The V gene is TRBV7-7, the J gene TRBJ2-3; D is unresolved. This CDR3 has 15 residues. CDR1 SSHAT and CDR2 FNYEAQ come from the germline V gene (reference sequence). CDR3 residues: CASSLSLGATDTQYF. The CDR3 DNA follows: TGTGCTAGCAGCTTATCGTTAGGAGCGACAGATACGCAGTATTTT.

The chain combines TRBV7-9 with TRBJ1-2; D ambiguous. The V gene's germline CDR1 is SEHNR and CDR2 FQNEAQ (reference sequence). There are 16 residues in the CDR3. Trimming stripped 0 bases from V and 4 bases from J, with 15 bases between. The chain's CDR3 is CASSLAAAARGYGYTF. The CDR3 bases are TGTGCCAGCAGCTTAGCTGCGGCAGCCAGAGGCTATGGCTACACCTTC.

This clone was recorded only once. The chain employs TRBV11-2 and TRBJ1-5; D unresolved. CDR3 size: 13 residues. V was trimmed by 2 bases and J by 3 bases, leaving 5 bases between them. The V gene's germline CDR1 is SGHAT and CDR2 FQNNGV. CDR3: CASSLQVNQPQHF. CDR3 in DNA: TGTGCCAGCAGCTTACAGGTCAATCAGCCCCAGCATTTT.

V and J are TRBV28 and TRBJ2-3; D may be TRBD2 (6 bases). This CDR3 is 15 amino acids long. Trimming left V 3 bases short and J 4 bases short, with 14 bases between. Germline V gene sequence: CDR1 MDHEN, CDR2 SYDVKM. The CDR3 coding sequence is TGTGCCAGCAGTTTTTGGGTGGAGGGGTCAGATACGCAGTATTTT. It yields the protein CASSFWVEGSDTQYF.

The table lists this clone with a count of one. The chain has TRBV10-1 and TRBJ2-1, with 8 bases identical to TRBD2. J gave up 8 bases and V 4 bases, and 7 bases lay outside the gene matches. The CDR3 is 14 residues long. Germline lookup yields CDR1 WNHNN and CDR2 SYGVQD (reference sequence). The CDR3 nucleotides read TGCGCCAGCAGTGTTCGAGCGGGAGTGGATGAGCAGTTCTTC. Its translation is CASSVRAGVDEQFF.

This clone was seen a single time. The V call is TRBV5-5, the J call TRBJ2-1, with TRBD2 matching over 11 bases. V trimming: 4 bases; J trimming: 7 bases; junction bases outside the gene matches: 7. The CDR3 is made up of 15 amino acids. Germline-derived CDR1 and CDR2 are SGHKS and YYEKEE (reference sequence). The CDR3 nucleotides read TGTGCCAGCAGCCCTTCGGGGACTAGCGGTAATGAGCAGTTCTTC. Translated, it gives CASSPSGTSGNEQFF.

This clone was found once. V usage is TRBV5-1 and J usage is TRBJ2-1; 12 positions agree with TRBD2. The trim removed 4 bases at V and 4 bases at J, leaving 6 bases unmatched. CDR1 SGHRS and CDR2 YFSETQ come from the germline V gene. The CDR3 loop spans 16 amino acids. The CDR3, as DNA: TGCGCCAGCAGCCCCCCTGGACTAGCGGGATACAATGAGCAGTTCTTC. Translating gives CASSPPGLAGYNEQFF.

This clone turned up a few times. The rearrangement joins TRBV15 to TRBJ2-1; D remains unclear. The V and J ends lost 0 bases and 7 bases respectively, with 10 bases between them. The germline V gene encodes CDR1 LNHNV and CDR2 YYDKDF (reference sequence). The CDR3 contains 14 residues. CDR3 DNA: TGTGCCACCAGCAGAGATCTTATCAGTAATGAGCAGTTCTTC. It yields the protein CATSRDLISNEQFF.

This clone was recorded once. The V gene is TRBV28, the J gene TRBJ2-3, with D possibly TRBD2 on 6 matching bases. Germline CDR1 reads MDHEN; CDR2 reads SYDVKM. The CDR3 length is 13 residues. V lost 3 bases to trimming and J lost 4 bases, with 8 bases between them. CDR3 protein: CASSFSGADTQYF. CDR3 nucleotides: TGTGCCAGCAGTTTTTCGGGAGCAGATACGCAGTATTTT.

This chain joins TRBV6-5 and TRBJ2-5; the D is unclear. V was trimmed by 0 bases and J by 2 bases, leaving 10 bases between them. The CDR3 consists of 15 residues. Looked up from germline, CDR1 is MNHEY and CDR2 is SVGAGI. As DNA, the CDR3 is TGTGCCAGCAGTTACTCGCCGTCTATACAAGAGACCCAGTACTTC. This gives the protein CASSYSPSIQETQYF.

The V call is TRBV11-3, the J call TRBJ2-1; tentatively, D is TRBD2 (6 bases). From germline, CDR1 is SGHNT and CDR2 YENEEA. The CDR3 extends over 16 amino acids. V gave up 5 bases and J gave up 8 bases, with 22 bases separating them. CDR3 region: CASSPGGGSGRYEQFF. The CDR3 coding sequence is TGTGCCAGCAGCCCTGGAGGCGGGTCTGGGAGGTATGAGCAGTTCTTC.

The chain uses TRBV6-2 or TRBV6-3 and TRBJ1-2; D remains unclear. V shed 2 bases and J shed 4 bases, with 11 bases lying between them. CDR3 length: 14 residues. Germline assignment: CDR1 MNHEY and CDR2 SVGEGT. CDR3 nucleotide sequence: TGTGCCAGCAGTTACGATGACAACCTCTATGGCTACACCTTC. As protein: CASSYDDNLYGYTF.

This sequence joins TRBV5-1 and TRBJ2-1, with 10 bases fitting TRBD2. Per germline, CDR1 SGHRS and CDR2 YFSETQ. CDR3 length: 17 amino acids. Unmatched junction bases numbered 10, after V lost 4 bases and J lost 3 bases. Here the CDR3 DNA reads TGCGCCAGCAGCGTCCTAGCGGGAGTCCCCCTCTACAATGAGCAGTTCTTC. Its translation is CASSVLAGVPLYNEQFF.

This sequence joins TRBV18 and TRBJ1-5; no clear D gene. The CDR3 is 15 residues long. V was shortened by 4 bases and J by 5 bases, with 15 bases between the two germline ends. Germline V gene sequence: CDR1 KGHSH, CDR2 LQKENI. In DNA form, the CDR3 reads TGTGCCAGCTCACAGTATCCAGGATCGGATCAGCCCCAGCATTTT. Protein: CASSQYPGSDQPQHF. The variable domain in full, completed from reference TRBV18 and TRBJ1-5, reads NAGVMQNPRHLVRRRGQEARLRCSPMKGHSHVYWYRQLPEEGLKFMVYLQKENIIDESGMPKERFSAEFPKEGPSILRIQQVVRGDSAAYFCASSQYPGSDQPQHFGDGTRLSIL.

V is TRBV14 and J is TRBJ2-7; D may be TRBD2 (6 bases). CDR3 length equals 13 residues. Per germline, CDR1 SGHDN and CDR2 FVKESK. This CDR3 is CASSRRDSDEQYV. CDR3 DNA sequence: TGTGCCAGCAGCCGCCGGGACTCCGACGAGCAGTACGTC.

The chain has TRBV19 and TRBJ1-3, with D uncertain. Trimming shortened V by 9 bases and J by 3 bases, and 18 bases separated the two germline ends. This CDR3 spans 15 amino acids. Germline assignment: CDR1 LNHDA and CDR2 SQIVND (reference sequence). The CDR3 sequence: CASHAGSGYGNTIYF. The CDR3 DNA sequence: TGTGCCAGCCATGCTGGAAGCGGCTATGGAAACACCATATATTTT. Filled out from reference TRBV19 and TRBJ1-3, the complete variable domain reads DGGITQSPKYLFRKEGQNVTLSCEQNLNHDAMYWYRQDPGQGLRLIYYSQIVNDFQKGDIAEGYSVSREKKESFPLTVTSAQKNPTAFYLCASHAGSGYGNTIYFGEGSWLTVV.

CDR3 in amino acids: CAISVGLGISYNEQFF. DNA of the CDR3: TGTGCCATCAGTGTGGGACTAGGTATCTCCTACAATGAGCAGTTCTTC. The gene calls are TRBV10-3 and TRBJ2-1; 8 bases are shared with TRBD2. The V gene's germline CDR1 is ENHRY and CDR2 SYGVKD. This CDR3 region has 16 residues. The V segment lost 4 bases and the J segment 0 bases; nucleotides outside the gene matches: 5.

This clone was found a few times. Here the CDR3 reads CASSNHRGWTSNQPQHF. Written as DNA, the CDR3 is TGTGCCAGCAGCAACCACAGGGGGTGGACGAGCAATCAGCCCCAGCATTTT. The chain couples TRBV21-1 to TRBJ1-5; the table's D call, TRBD1, was not checked against the DNA. TRBV21-1 is assigned pseudogene status. This CDR3 contains 17 residues.

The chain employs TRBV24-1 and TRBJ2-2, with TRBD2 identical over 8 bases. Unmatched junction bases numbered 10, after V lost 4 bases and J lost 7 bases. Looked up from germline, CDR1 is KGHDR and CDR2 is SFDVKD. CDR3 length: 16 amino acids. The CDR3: CATSDSSGSGGGELFF. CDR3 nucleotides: TGTGCCACCAGTGACTCGAGCGGGAGCGGTGGCGGGGAGCTGTTTTTT.

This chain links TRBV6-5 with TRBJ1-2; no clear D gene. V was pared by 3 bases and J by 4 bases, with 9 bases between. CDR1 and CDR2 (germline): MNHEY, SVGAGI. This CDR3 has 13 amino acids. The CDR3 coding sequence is TGTGCCAGCAGTTATGAGGCAGTCTATGGCTACACCTTC. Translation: CASSYEAVYGYTF.

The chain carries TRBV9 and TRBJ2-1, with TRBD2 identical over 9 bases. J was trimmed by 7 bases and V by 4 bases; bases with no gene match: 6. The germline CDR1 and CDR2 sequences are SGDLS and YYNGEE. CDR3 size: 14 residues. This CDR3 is CASSLIAGENEQFF. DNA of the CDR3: TGTGCCAGCAGCCTGATAGCGGGAGAGAATGAGCAGTTCTTC.